The clone carrying this TCR beta chain was picked up one time. Its antigen remains unknown. 60 Vbeta and 13 Jbeta primers were used in PCR. Sequenced by immunoSEQ multiplex PCR; TCRdb stores in-frame clones only, minus some. In the table there are 150,000 to 200,000 clones, over 60% of which are singletons. The sample comes from a study of cytomegalovirus exposure and HLA in healthy donors. Study outcomes and limitations: At a 0.05 false discovery rate, a later analysis found around 15,000 TCR beta sequences to be associated with HLA alleles. In a later analysis, compared with equally common non-associated chains, HLA-associated beta chains were more expanded. Immune exposure information available was restricted to CMV serostatus. With later analysis, a missense DCLRE1C variant became linked to TCR beta V- and J-gene trimming.

The ends were cut back, 0 bases at V and 5 bases at J, with 21 bases in the middle. This CDR3 has 18 residues. CDR1 and CDR2 (germline): SGHRS, YFSETQ. This rearrangement joins TRBV5-1 to TRBJ2-1, with D possibly being TRBD1 (7 bases). Sequencing input: PBMCs. This receptor was identified in a man in his fifties or sixties in good health and CMV-seropositive. CDR3 bases: TGCGCCAGCAGCTTGGCGGGTGGCATGACAGGGAGGCACAATGAGCAGTTCTTC. It encodes CASSLAGGMTGRHNEQFF.